This T cell receptor beta chain was profiled in a study of human T cells and chemical hapten exposure (dated by TCRdb to the early 2020s). As for the study more broadly: For sensitization, 2% DPC in acetone was applied to a 2 cm by 2 cm area of upper inner arm skin. Weekly therapeutic DPC doses were additionally applied to the scalp of patients throughout the approximately 25-week study period. Patch tests used Finn chambers with 0.01% DPC on the upper back, scored after 6 days by International Contact Dermatitis Research Group standards. The patient cohort, mostly female, included alopecia areata with under or over 50% scalp involvement, alopecia totalis and alopecia universalis. Libraries were pooled for sequencing, and per-sample TCR yields varied mainly because of small differences in library volumes within the pool. In alopecia patients, the study followed how the peripheral blood TCR repertoire changed in vivo over primary and secondary sensitization to diphenylcyclopropenone (DPC), a hapten. Blood samples were taken from patients before sensitization (week 0) and then at 2, 6 and about 24 weeks after DPC sensitization. For TCR sequencing, blood came from twenty-nine alopecia patients at anywhere from one to four time points (pre-sensitization, 2, 6 and 24 weeks).

Looking up the germline V gene yields CDR1 MRHNA and CDR2 SNTAGT. The germline ends are 9 bases apart after V is trimmed by 6 bases and J by 0 bases. The CDR3 numbers 14 residues from cysteine through phenylalanine. Of all the DNA, just the CDR3 is kept, 42 bases in frame from base 1. The label giving this sample's time point can be read as: patch test 1, 2 weeks after DPC sensitization. Read against the paper, the sample's treatment or condition label means: therapeutic diphenylcyclopropenone sensitization with weekly scalp DPC. At each patch-test visit, blood was drawn before the patch test was applied. To be eligible, patients had to be aged 18 to 70, diagnosed with alopecia and judged suitable for DPC therapy, while pregnant patients were excluded. Total RNA was isolated from unfractionated whole blood collected in Tempus Blood RNA tubes. This clonotype occurred a few times. What this receptor recognizes is not known. Per-base quality was not reported, and no clone a single base away is much larger than it.

Study-level results and caveats: The number of TCRs above 1 in 1000 frequency did not change with DPC sensitization; there was no evidence of global repertoire structure alterations. Compared with pre-sensitization or healthy control sets, expanded TCRs formed significantly more large CDR3 similarity clusters, which is consistent with antigen-driven responses. Repeated subsampling changed both the strength of the expansion versus patch-test correlation and the threshold at which the correlation became significant. Because every patient had alopecia, a presumed autoimmune disease, the patients' immune response might differ from that of healthy individuals. Patch test score correlated positively with the number of PT1 expanded TCRs, reaching significance at thresholds 8, 16 and 32 but not at 4.

The library was generated by RACE. Sequenced using a NextSeq 500. During library preparation, unique molecular identifiers were attached to individual cDNA molecules so that TCRs could be counted quantitatively and reproducibly. Both TCR alpha and TCR beta chains were sequenced from each blood RNA sample. For the original study's pipeline: Samples had a median of roughly 100,000 TCRs, with a range from roughly 20,000 to 690,600. V, J and CDR3 annotation of the TCR reads was performed with the Decombinator software suite. Every sample was subsampled to the same number of TCRs (28,000) for the PS versus PT1 abundance plots. Expanded TCRs were defined as absent before sensitization and observed at least eight times at the 2-week time point. The raw public reads went through TCRdb reprocessing: fastp at Q25, MiXCR clone calling, in-frame beta chains kept. Rows with a matching CDR3 protein are joined into one entry that keeps the most common DNA and genes. TCRdb's processing, not the authors' own work, is the source of the V and J calls. This sample lists 180,000 or so distinct CDR3 sequences; approximately 20% were detected once. Of the sample, 6.7% is held by the ten largest clones.

This material consisted of whole blood, taken in connection with sensitization to the hapten diphenylcyclopropenone (DPC). The rearrangement joined TRBV6-4 to TRBJ1-5; there is no confident call for the D gene. The sequence derives from a woman between 50 and 59 years old with alopecia areata. Some clones in this sample may be carry-over from other donors' samples. The CDR3: CASRVRDSNQPQHF. The bases read TGTGCCAGCAGGGTGAGGGATAGCAATCAGCCCCAGCATTTT.